These 11 T cell receptor beta chains share one sample of origin, sequenced in a study of regulatory T cells in long-lasting Graves disease. The time point was: newly diagnosed GD, antithyroid drugs for less than 3 months. The TCR library was made from RNA that had been extracted from PBMCs in TRIzol. With iRepertoire HTBI primers and Arm-PCR of CDR3 regions, TCR beta libraries were built. TCRdb redid the calling of the multiplex PCR reads with MiXCR, one entry per CDR3 protein. This sample carries under 500,000 distinct CDR3 sequences, around 15% of them seen once, and the ten largest clones take 9.5% to 12%. The sample was also reused in another study, on T cells in Graves' hyperthyroidism and ophthalmopathy.

Sequencing was performed on peripheral blood mononuclear cells (PBMCs), taken at new diagnosis, from a patient treated with antithyroid drugs. The origin of the receptors is a woman in her 30s with Graves disease.

This clonotype was found many times. V usage is TRBV29-1 and J usage is TRBJ2-1; D is ambiguous. Trimming cost V 4 bases and J 0 bases, with 7 bases left between them. The length of the CDR3 is 13 residues. From germline, CDR1 is SQVTM and CDR2 ANQGSEA. CDR3 in DNA: TGCAGCGTTGGTGATAGCTCCTACAATGAGCAGTTCTTC. Translated: CSVGDSSYNEQFF.

At least ten counts were recorded for this clonotype. The V gene is TRBV20-1, the J gene TRBJ2-1; 11 bases align to TRBD2. The V gene end was trimmed by 5 bases and the J gene end by 6 bases; junction bases not matched to a gene: 6. The length of the CDR3 is 14 residues. Per germline, CDR1 DFQATT and CDR2 SNEGSKA (reference sequence). The CDR3 loop is CSALPGLAVNEQFF. The CDR3, as DNA: TGCAGTGCTCTACCGGGACTAGCGGTCAATGAGCAGTTCTTC.

There are many counts of this clonotype. The chain has TRBV15 and TRBJ2-3; 9 nucleotides line up with TRBD1. Losses at the gene ends were 0 bases for V and 4 bases for J; bases not matched to a gene: 2. This CDR3 has 15 amino acids. Germline lookup yields CDR1 LNHNV and CDR2 YYDKDF (reference sequence). CDR3 amino acids: CATSREDRGADTQYF. CDR3 nucleotide sequence: TGTGCCACCAGCAGAGAGGACAGGGGCGCAGATACGCAGTATTTT.

This clonotype appeared a few times. This chain uses TRBV28 with TRBJ1-5; tentative D call: TRBD1 (5 bases). With 4 bases removed from V and 4 bases from J, the gap between germline ends came to 14 bases. This CDR3 contains 15 residues. Germline CDR1 MDHEN, CDR2 SYDVKM. CDR3 region: CASSSDRLGNQPQHF. The CDR3 DNA sequence: TGTGCCAGCAGTTCCGACAGACTAGGAAATCAGCCCCAGCATTTT.

This clonotype was seen just once. CDR3 DNA: TGTGCCAGCAGAACCCACTGGCGGGCCCGCACAGATACGCAGTATTTT. It specifies CASRTHWRARTDTQYF. This chain uses TRBV28 with TRBJ2-3; possibly TRBD2 for D (5 bases). The V gene lost 6 bases and the J gene lost 1 base, with 17 bases spanning the gap. This CDR3 has 16 amino acids. Germline CDR1 and CDR2: MDHEN and SYDVKM.

This clonotype was recorded at least ten times. The chain recombines TRBV11-1 with TRBJ2-7; 9 bases are a match to TRBD2. Germline trimming cut 3 bases from V and 0 bases from J; bases unmatched to any gene: 6. Germline V gene sequence: CDR1 SGHAT, CDR2 FQDESV (reference sequence). This CDR3 has 16 amino acids. Here the CDR3 DNA reads TGTGCCAGCAGCTTTGGGGCTAGCGGGAACTCCTACGAGCAGTACTTC. This encodes CASSFGASGNSYEQYF.

This clonotype turned up a few times. The genes are TRBV20-1 and TRBJ1-2, with D possibly TRBD1 on 6 matching bases. CDR3 length: 13 amino acids. Germline V gives CDR1 DFQATT, CDR2 SNEGSKA (reference sequence). The V end lost 1 base, the J end lost 6 bases, and 12 bases lay between the germline ends. The CDR3: CSARAFRQDGYTF. For the CDR3, the DNA is TGCAGTGCTAGAGCCTTCCGACAGGATGGCTACACCTTC.

This clonotype was observed many times. This rearrangement joins TRBV11-2 to TRBJ1-2; D not certain. The V gene lost 0 bases and the J gene lost 3 bases, with 8 bases spanning the gap. Germline V CDR1 and CDR2: SGHAT, FQNNGV. The length of the CDR3 is 14 residues. The DNA for the CDR3 is TGTGCCAGCAGCTTAGATCGCTCGGACTATGGCTACACCTTC. Translated: CASSLDRSDYGYTF.

The sample holds many counts of this clonotype. The V gene is TRBV19, the J gene TRBJ1-1; a possible D gene is TRBD1 (6 bases). Germline V CDR1 and CDR2: LNHDA, SQIVND (reference sequence). Trimming shortened V by 4 bases and J by 1 base, and 16 bases separated the two germline ends. The CDR3 has 16 residues. CDR3 residues: CASSKGRQASNTEAFF. Written as DNA, the CDR3 is TGTGCCAGTAGTAAAGGAAGACAGGCCTCGAACACTGAAGCTTTCTTT. The full variable domain, its missing parts supplied by reference TRBV19 and TRBJ1-1, is DGGITQSPKYLFRKEGQNVTLSCEQNLNHDAMYWYRQDPGQGLRLIYYSQIVNDFQKGDIAEGYSVSREKKESFPLTVTSAQKNPTAFYLCASSKGRQASNTEAFFGQGTRLTVV.

This clonotype has ten or more counts. This sequence joins TRBV27 and TRBJ1-1, with a tentative D call TRBD1 (6 bases). CDR1 is MNHEY, CDR2 SMNVEV, per germline (reference sequence). V lost 3 bases, J lost 4 bases, and 12 bases lay in between. The CDR3 length is 14 residues. CDR3 DNA sequence: TGTGCCAGCAGTTTCGGGGGGCTCGGCACTGAAGCTTTCTTT. It yields the protein CASSFGGLGTEAFF.

This chain links TRBV6-5 with TRBJ1-2, with D tentatively TRBD1 (6 bases). The V end lost 2 bases, the J end lost 8 bases, and 9 bases lay between the germline ends. CDR1 is MNHEY, CDR2 SVGAGI, per germline. CDR3 length: 12 residues. The CDR3 protein is CASSYQGIGYTF. For the CDR3, the DNA is TGTGCCAGCAGTTACCAGGGGATCGGCTACACCTTC.